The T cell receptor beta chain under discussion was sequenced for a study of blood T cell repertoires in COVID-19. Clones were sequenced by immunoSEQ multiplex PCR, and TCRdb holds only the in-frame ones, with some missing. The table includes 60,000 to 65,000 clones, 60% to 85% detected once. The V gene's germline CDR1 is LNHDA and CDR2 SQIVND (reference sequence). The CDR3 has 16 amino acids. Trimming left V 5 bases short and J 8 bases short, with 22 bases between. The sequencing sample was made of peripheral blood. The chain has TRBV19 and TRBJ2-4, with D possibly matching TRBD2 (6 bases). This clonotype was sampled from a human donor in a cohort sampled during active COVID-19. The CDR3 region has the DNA TGTGCCAGTAGTGTCGGGATGGGCGGGATGGGGGACATTCAGTACTTC. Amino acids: CASSVGMGGMGDIQYF.